The 14 T cell receptor beta chains listed next were all sequenced from one sample in a study of blood T cell repertoires in COVID-19. TCRdb's table, derived via immunoSEQ multiplex PCR, lists solely in-frame clones and lacks some. This sample carries some 130,000 clones, almost 70% of them seen once, and the ten largest clones take over 1.5%. The sample taken for sequencing was peripheral blood. These receptors originate from an older woman with acute or convalescent COVID-19.

The V and J genes are TRBV6-5 and TRBJ2-3; TRBD2 might be the D (5 bases). Germline V gene data show CDR1 as MNHEY and CDR2 as SVGAGI. The CDR3 extends over 16 amino acids. With 0 bases removed from V and 1 base from J, the gap between germline ends came to 11 bases. DNA for the CDR3: TGTGCCAGCAGTTACTCGATGTTCGGGGGCACAGATACGCAGTATTTT. It encodes CASSYSMFGGTDTQYF.

This chain uses TRBV5-1 with TRBJ2-3; maybe TRBD1 (6 bases). The CDR3 has 15 residues. The germline CDR1 and CDR2 sequences are SGHRS and YFSETQ. V was cut by 3 bases and J by 1 base, with 12 bases left in between. CDR3 bases: TGCGCCAGCAGCTCCGGGACAAGACGCACAGATACGCAGTATTTT. It yields the protein CASSSGTRRTDTQYF.

The CDR3 reads CASWWAGGISGELFF. As DNA, the CDR3 is TGTGCCAGCTGGTGGGCAGGGGGCATTTCCGGGGAGCTGTTTTTT. The chain joins TRBV2 to TRBJ2-2; 8 bases fit TRBD1. Unmatched junction bases numbered 11, after V lost 8 bases and J lost 6 bases. The CDR3 covers 15 residues. Germline assignment: CDR1 SNHLY and CDR2 FYNNEI.

This clone turned up a few times. The V call is TRBV4-2, the J call TRBJ1-1; 8 bases line up with TRBD1. Germline CDR1 reads LGHNA; CDR2 reads YNFKEQ. CDR3 length equals 14 residues. With V trimmed by 0 bases and J by 4 bases, 1 base remained unmatched. The CDR3 region is CASSQDQGATEAFF. CDR3 nucleotides: TGTGCCAGCAGCCAAGATCAGGGGGCCACTGAAGCTTTCTTT.

Of note for this clone: An end of the junction differs from the germline gene, which may be a read error. The chain employs TRBV10-2 and TRBJ1-3; no clear D gene. This CDR3 is built from 15 residues. The germline V gene has CDR1 WSHSY and CDR2 SAAADI. CDR3 loop: CASSESGVSRNTIYF. CDR3 DNA sequence: TGCGCCAGCAGTGAGTCCGGGGTCTCTAGAAACACCATATATTTT.

This chain joins TRBV29-1 and TRBJ1-2; 11 bases map to TRBD1. CDR3 length equals 14 residues. Germline values: CDR1 SQVTM, CDR2 ANQGSEA. The trim removed 6 bases at V and 4 bases at J, leaving 7 bases unmatched. This chain's CDR3 is CSVQDRGRVYGYTF. The CDR3 bases are TGCAGCGTCCAGGACAGGGGGCGGGTCTATGGCTACACCTTC.

This chain connects TRBV2 to TRBJ2-1; TRBD2 is a possible D gene (5 bases). Between the trimmed V and J ends, which lost 7 bases and 9 bases, there was a span of 16 bases. There are 13 residues in the CDR3. Germline values: CDR1 SNHLY, CDR2 FYNNEI. As DNA, the CDR3 is TGTGCCAGCATCCAGGACTTCGTTGGTGAGCAGTTCTTC. Translated: CASIQDFVGEQFF.

V and J are TRBV5-4 and TRBJ2-5; D is possibly TRBD1 (5 bases). The V gene lost 0 bases and the J gene lost 5 bases, with 14 bases spanning the gap. The CDR3 consists of 15 residues. CDR1 is SGHNT and CDR2 is YYREEE in the germline V gene (reference sequence). The CDR3 sequence: CASSLGVGATETQYF. The CDR3 DNA reads TGTGCCAGCAGCTTGGGGGTTGGGGCTACGGAGACCCAGTACTTC.

At least ten counts were recorded for this clone. V gene TRBV28 combines with J gene TRBJ2-1; D may be TRBD2 (5 bases). This CDR3 region has 15 residues. CDR1 and CDR2 from the germline V gene are MDHEN and SYDVKM. With 2 bases removed from V and 8 bases from J, the gap between germline ends came to 16 bases. The CDR3 bases are TGTGCCAGCAGTTTAGGAAAGGCTCGGGGTGATGAGCAGTTCTTC. Translating it yields CASSLGKARGDEQFF.

J is TRBJ1-2 and V is TRBV30; unclear D gene. This CDR3 has 13 residues. Between the trimmed V and J ends, which lost 4 bases and 4 bases, there was a span of 13 bases. Germline CDR1 GTSNPN, CDR2 SVGIG (reference sequence). The CDR3, as DNA: TGTGCCTGGAACCCCGGCCGCGGCTATGGCTACACCTTC. Encoded protein: CAWNPGRGYGYTF.

This sequence joins TRBV11-2 and TRBJ2-7, with D possibly TRBD2 on 5 matching bases. Germline CDR1 is SGHAT and CDR2 is FQNNGV. There are 13 residues in the CDR3. Trimming took 5 bases from V and 4 from J, leaving 12 bases between them. CDR3 protein: CASSPSGKYEQYF. In DNA form, the CDR3 reads TGTGCCAGCAGCCCGTCGGGGAAGTACGAGCAGTACTTC. The full variable domain, rest sourced from reference TRBV11-2 and TRBJ2-7, is EAGVAQSPRYKIIEKRQSVAFWCNPISGHATLYWYQQILGQGPKLLIQFQNNGVVDDSQLPKDRFSAERLKGVDSTLKIQPAKLEDSAVYLCASSPSGKYEQYFGPGTRLTVT.

This sequence joins TRBV5-4 and TRBJ1-4; D unresolved. This CDR3 is built from 12 residues. CDR1 SGHNT and CDR2 YYREEE come from the germline V gene (reference sequence). With 1 base removed from V and 8 bases from J, the gap between germline ends came to 6 bases. CDR3 sequence: CASSLYGEKLFF. In nucleotides, the CDR3 is TGTGCCAGCAGCTTGTACGGGGAAAAACTGTTTTTT.

This clone was seen a few times. The chain combines TRBV6-2 or TRBV6-3 with TRBJ2-7; 11 nucleotides match TRBD2. The CDR3 is 14 residues long. Per the germline V gene, CDR1 is MNHEY and CDR2 is SVGEGT. V lost 2 bases to trimming and J lost 3 bases; unmatched junction nucleotides: 0. CDR3 sequence (DNA): TGTGCCAGCAGTTACGGACTAGCGGGCTACGAGCAGTACTTC. This encodes CASSYGLAGYEQYF.

The chain is built from TRBV19 and TRBJ1-6; possible D gene TRBD1, 5 bases. Trimming shortened V by 4 bases and J by 9 bases, and 13 bases separated the two germline ends. This CDR3 contains 14 residues. The germline CDR1 and CDR2 sequences are LNHDA and SQIVND (reference sequence). The DNA of the CDR3 is TGTGCCAGTAGTACGGGACTGTCAACTTCACCCCTCCACTTT. Its translation is CASSTGLSTSPLHF.